Sequencing of this TCR beta chain was carried out in a study of CXCR3-negative and CXCR3-positive naive CD8 T cells. Study summary: Approximately 140 million TRB reads in total, about 1.5 +/- 0.3 million per library.

Germline assignment: CDR1 LGHDT and CDR2 YNNKEL (reference sequence). This CDR3 region has 14 residues. Through 5' RACE with UMI labels, the TRB cDNA libraries were prepared. TCRdb reprocessed the 5' RACE reads, with one entry per CDR3 protein and no DNA. The record lists some 130,000 distinct CDR3 sequences, of which the ten most abundant hold about 0.44%. This TCR came from a human donor in good health. Some clones in this sample may be carry-over from other donors' samples. V gene TRBV3-1 combines with J gene TRBJ2-5; TCRdb calls TRBD1, which cannot be checked without DNA. The sequencing sample was made of naive CXCR3- CD8+ T cells from blood. The subset denotes: CD45RO-CCR7+CD27+CD95- naive CD8+ T cells lacking CXCR3 (TNR3-). CDR3 region: CASSQDTGEETQYF.